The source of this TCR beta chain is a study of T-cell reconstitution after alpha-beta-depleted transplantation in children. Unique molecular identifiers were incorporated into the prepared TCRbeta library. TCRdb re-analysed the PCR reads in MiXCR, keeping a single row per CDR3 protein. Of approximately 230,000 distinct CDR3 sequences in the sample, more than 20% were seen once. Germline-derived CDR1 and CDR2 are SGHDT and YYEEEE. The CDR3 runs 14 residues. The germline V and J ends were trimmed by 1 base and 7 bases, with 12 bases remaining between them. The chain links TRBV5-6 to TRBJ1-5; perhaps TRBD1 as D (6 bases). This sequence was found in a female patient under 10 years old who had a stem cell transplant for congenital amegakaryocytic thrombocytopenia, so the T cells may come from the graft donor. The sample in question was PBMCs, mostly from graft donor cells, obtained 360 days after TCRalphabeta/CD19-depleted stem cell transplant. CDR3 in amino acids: CASSLWGGGQPQHF. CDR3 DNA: TGTGCCAGCAGCTTGTGGGGAGGGGGACAGCCCCAGCATTTT. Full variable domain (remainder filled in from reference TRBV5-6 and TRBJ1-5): DAGVTQSPTHLIKTRGQQVTLRCSPKSGHDTVSWYQQALGQGPQFIFQYYEEEERQRGNFPDRFSGHQFPNYSSELNVNALLLGDSALYLCASSLWGGGQPQHFGDGTRLSIL.